What follows describes a single T cell receptor (beta chain). In the PCR, 60 Vbeta and 13 Jbeta primers were used. The data were produced by immunoSEQ multiplex PCR, yet TCRdb's version contains in-frame clones alone and is incomplete. The data contain more than 65,000 clones, around 79% of them singletons. Trimming pared 6 bases from V and 7 bases from J, leaving 10 bases between. The CDR3 is made up of 12 amino acids. Germline CDR1 is MNHEY and CDR2 is SMNVEV (reference sequence). This entry comes from a study of cytomegalovirus exposure and HLA in healthy donors. Sequences were obtained from PBMCs. This sequence was found in a man younger than 35 in good health and CMV-seropositive. The chain is built from TRBV27 and TRBJ1-5; D may be TRBD1 (5 bases). This CDR3 is CASRAGNQPQHF. The CDR3 DNA reads TGTGCCAGCAGAGCAGGGAACCAGCCCCAGCATTTT.